Shown below are 8 T cell receptor beta chains from a single sample sequenced in a study of blood T cell repertoires in COVID-19 (dated by TCRdb to about 2020). The method behind the library was the immunoSEQ multiplex PCR assay. This is the immuneACCESS table as TCRdb keeps it, with only in-frame sequences that have V and J called. A part of the clones is gone; compared with another copy, unresolved V genes explain less than half, and the rest is unexplained. This sample has over 200,000 clones in its table, and 80% to 90% of those were observed once. The top ten constitute over 2% of the sample. The sequencing input was peripheral blood. These receptors originate from a man aged 35 to 55 who had recovered from COVID-19.

The V call is TRBV18, the J call TRBJ2-1; TRBD2 matches 14 bases. The CDR3 totals 15 residues. Germline trimming cut 5 bases from V and 6 bases from J; bases unmatched to any gene: 3. Germline values: CDR1 KGHSH, CDR2 LQKENI. The CDR3 reads CASSSGLAGANEQFF. CDR3 coding DNA: TGTGCCAGCTCATCGGGACTAGCGGGAGCCAATGAGCAGTTCTTC.

This chain joins TRBV24-1 and TRBJ2-1, with 9 bases lining up with TRBD1. CDR3 length: 15 amino acids. J gave up 14 bases and V 4 bases, and 14 bases lay outside the gene matches. Per the germline V gene, CDR1 is KGHDR and CDR2 is SFDVKD. CDR3 region: CATSDSTSGQGKEFF. DNA of the CDR3: TGTGCCACCAGTGACTCGACTTCAGGACAGGGGAAAGAGTTCTTC.

This clone came up a few times. At the DNA level, this CDR3 is encoded by other sequences in the same sample as well. In DNA, the CDR3 is TGTGCCAGCAGCTTGGCCGGACAGGCCTATGGCTACACCTTC. Translation gives CASSLAGQAYGYTF. The V gene is TRBV5-4, the J gene TRBJ1-2; 7 nucleotides agree with TRBD1. V dropped 0 bases and J dropped 4; count of bases not matched to a gene: 3. This CDR3 is built from 14 residues. The V gene's germline CDR1 is SGHNT and CDR2 YYREEE (reference sequence).

In its sample, this clone was seen once. V is TRBV16 and J is TRBJ2-1; 8 nucleotides align to TRBD1. Germline assignment: CDR1 KGHSY and CDR2 FQNENV. The CDR3 consists of 15 residues. With V trimmed by 6 bases and J by 4 bases, 8 bases remained unmatched. CDR3 sequence (DNA): TGTGCCAGCAGTCGTCCCGGGACAGGATACAATGAGCAGTTCTTC. Amino acid sequence: CASSRPGTGYNEQFF.

The V and J genes are TRBV5-6 and TRBJ2-7; 8 bases match TRBD2. Germline lookup yields CDR1 SGHDT and CDR2 YYEEEE. The CDR3 sequence is 15 residues long. Germline trimming cut 1 base from V and 6 bases from J; bases unmatched to any gene: 9. The CDR3 loop is CASSLWAGGRLEQYF. The CDR3, as DNA: TGTGCCAGCAGCTTGTGGGCGGGGGGACGGCTCGAGCAGTACTTC.

The rearrangement uses TRBV10-2 and TRBJ1-5; D might be TRBD1 (6 bases). Germline values: CDR1 WSHSY, CDR2 SAAADI. V was cut by 10 bases and J by 6 bases, with 16 bases left in between. The CDR3 sequence is 13 residues long. CDR3 residues: CATDPGVAQPQHF. The CDR3 DNA reads TGCGCCACTGACCCAGGGGTCGCTCAGCCCCAGCATTTT.

The chain uses TRBV5-8 and TRBJ2-5; 9 positions agree with TRBD2. This CDR3 contains 16 residues. The ends lost 2 bases at V and 4 bases at J; junction bases unmatched: 9. Germline V gene lookup returns CDR1 SGHTS and CDR2 YDEGEE. The CDR3 here is CASSFPSTSGRETQYF. The CDR3 DNA sequence: TGTGCCAGCAGCTTCCCAAGTACTAGCGGGCGAGAGACCCAGTACTTC.

The chain combines TRBV6-2 or TRBV6-3 with TRBJ2-1, with 8 positions matching TRBD2. Looked up from germline, CDR1 is MNHEY and CDR2 is SVGEGT. There are 14 residues in the CDR3. With V trimmed by 5 bases and J by 9 bases, 9 bases remained unmatched. The CDR3: CASSSGRSGGEQFF. The CDR3 nucleotides are TGTGCCAGCAGTAGCGGGAGATCTGGCGGTGAGCAGTTCTTC.